The clone carrying this T cell receptor beta chain was observed a handful of times. Its antigen is unknown. This CDR3 has 15 residues. The germline V and J ends were trimmed by 6 bases and 4 bases, with 18 bases remaining between them. The data derive from a study of T cell repertoires in cytomegalovirus infection. Findings and limits, study-wide: The cumulative frequency of public TCR beta families identified carriers of CMV plus the relevant HLA. Dominating the ex vivo response were HLA-C-restricted CMV-specific TCR beta clonotypes.

TCRdb reprocessed the reads via MiXCR and lists one record per CDR3 protein. The data hold roughly 920,000 distinct CDR3 sequences, with roughly a third observed a single time. This TCR came from a human donor in good health (CMV status not recorded). Some clones in this sample may be carry-over from other donors' samples. Sequencing was performed on cultured CD8+ T cells from PBMCs, taken from culture after CMV antigen stimulation. The chain employs TRBV12-3 or TRBV12-4 and TRBJ1-2; a weak D match, TRBD1 (5 bases). CDR3 coding DNA: TGTGCCAGCAGCCTGACGGGGGATTTACGCTATGGCTACACCTTC. Protein product: CASSLTGDLRYGYTF.